Listed below are T cell receptor beta chains from one sample, sequenced in a study of blood T cell repertoires in COVID-19. Assay: immunoSEQ multiplex PCR; the TCRdb copy retains only in-frame clones and omits some. The sample records hundreds of thousands of clones, around 90% being singletons. The material sequenced was peripheral blood. These receptors originate from a woman aged 25 to 39 with COVID-19, enrolled during active disease. The CDR3 runs from the conserved cysteine through the conserved F or W. A D gene is named only where the DNA matches it firmly. Rows give clone size only sometimes, using once, few, many, or a class for an expanded clone.

j_call clone_size d_call v_call cdr3_nt cdr3_aa
TRBJ2-6 - TRBD1 TRBV4-3 TGCGCCAGCAGCCGGGACAGTAGGTCTGGGGCCAACGTCCTGACTTTC CASSRDSRSGANVLTF
TRBJ2-3 - - TRBV27 TGTGCCAGCAGTCCCCGACTTGCTAGCACAGATACGCAGTATTTT CASSPRLASTDTQYF
TRBJ1-4 once TRBD1 TRBV19 TGTGCCAGTTCGGGACAGATCGATGAAAAACTGTTTTTT CASSGQIDEKLFF
TRBJ1-6 - TRBD1 TRBV7-6 TGTGCCAGCAGCTTAAAAGGACAGGGGGCTAATTCACCCCTCCACTTT CASSLKGQGANSPLHF
TRBJ1-3 - - TRBV13 TGTGCCAGCAGCTTAGGACAGGGAACCGGAAACACCATATATTTT CASSLGQGTGNTIYF
TRBJ2-1 - - TRBV19 TGTGCCAGTAGGTCGTTAGAAAGCTCCTACAATGAGCAGTTCTTC CASRSLESSYNEQFF
TRBJ2-1 - - TRBV7-2 TGTGCCAGCAGCTTAGACTTACAGTGGTCGTTCTTC CASSLDLQWSFF
TRBJ2-3 once - TRBV4-3 TGCGCCAGCAGCCAAGATCGGGGACTGGTCACAGATACGCAGTATTTT CASSQDRGLVTDTQYF
TRBJ2-7 once TRBD2 TRBV7-2 TGTGCCAGCAGCTTGGAAGCGGGGCTTACCTACGAGCAGTACTTC CASSLEAGLTYEQYF
TRBJ2-4 - TRBD1 TRBV6-5 TGTGCCAGCAGTTACAGGGGGCTTTCAGACAAAAACATTCAGTACTTC CASSYRGLSDKNIQYF
TRBJ1-3 - - TRBV10-1 TGCGCCAGCACCCCTTCGGACAGCTCTGGAAACACCATATATTTT CASTPSDSSGNTIYF
TRBJ1-1 - - TRBV11-3 TGTGCCAGCAGCTACCAACAGACCCCGAACACTGAAGCTTTCTTT CASSYQQTPNTEAFF
TRBJ2-5 - - TRBV19 TGTGCCAGTAGTATAGCCTCCGGGACCCCCTCGGGGGCCCAGTACTTC CASSIASGTPSGAQYF
TRBJ1-1 - - TRBV6-4 TGTGCCAGCAGTGACAACGTAGAGACTGAAGCTTTCTTT CASSDNVETEAFF
TRBJ1-3 - - TRBV4-1 TGCGCCAGCAGCCTCGTCCCGGGGTTGAGCTCTGGAAACACCATATATTTT CASSLVPGLSSGNTIYF
TRBJ2-1 - TRBD2 TRBV2 TGTGCCAGCAGGGTACTAGCGGGATCCTACAATGAGCAGTTCTTC CASRVLAGSYNEQFF
TRBJ1-2 once TRBD1 TRBV20-1 TGCAGTGCCCCGGGACAGGGCGACTACACCTTC CSAPGQGDYTF
TRBJ1-2 - - TRBV4-2 TGTGCCAGCAGCCAAGATTCGGCAGGGTTTAAGTATGGCTACACCTTC CASSQDSAGFKYGYTF
TRBJ1-1 - - TRBV27 TGTGCCAGCACCAATTATACTGTGGTGAACACTGAAGCTTTCTTT CASTNYTVVNTEAFF
TRBJ1-6 - - TRBV6-6 TGTGCCAGCAGTTACTCGCAGGGAAATTCACCCCTCCACTTT CASSYSQGNSPLHF
TRBJ2-5 - - TRBV21-1 TGTGCCAGGACCGGGACTAGCGTGGAAGAGACCCAGTACTTC CARTGTSVEETQYF
TRBJ2-1 few TRBD2 TRBV7-8 TGTGCCAGCAGCTTCCAGACTAGCGGGGGGCCGAAGTACAATGAGCAGTTCTTC CASSFQTSGGPKYNEQFF
TRBJ2-7 - - TRBV6-5 TGTGCCAGCAGTCCCGGGTCTACCTACGAGCAGTACTTC CASSPGSTYEQYF
TRBJ2-1 few TRBD2 TRBV7-7 TGTGCTAGCAGCTTAGCGTGGGCGGGGGGGCCCCCCTCCTACAATGAGCAGTTCTTC CASSLAWAGGPPSYNEQFF
TRBJ1-1 - TRBD1 TRBV10-3 TGTGCCATCAGTCAGGGACAGGGGGCGAACACTGAAGCTTTCTTT CAISQGQGANTEAFF
TRBJ2-2 - TRBD2 TRBV9 TGTGCCAGCAGCGTAGGGCTAGCGGGGGGGCCAACCGGGGAGCTGTTTTTT CASSVGLAGGPTGELFF
TRBJ2-1 - - TRBV11-3 TGTGCCAGCAGCTCACAGGGATACAATGAGCAGTTCTTC CASSSQGYNEQFF
TRBJ1-4 once - TRBV4-3 TGCGCCAGCAGCCAAGAAGGGGCAACTAATGAAAAACTGTTTTTT CASSQEGATNEKLFF
TRBJ1-1 - - TRBV5-5 TGTGCCAGCAGCCACCCCACAGGACGTGAAGCTTTCTTT CASSHPTGREAFF
TRBJ1-2 - TRBD1 TRBV6-1 TGTGCCAGCAGTGATGGGACAGCCGAATTCTATGGCTACACCTTC CASSDGTAEFYGYTF
TRBJ1-2 - TRBD1 TRBV29-1 TGCAGCGTTGACGGGGACAGGGGAAACTATGGCTACACCTTC CSVDGDRGNYGYTF
TRBJ1-3 - - TRBV19 TGTGCCAGTAGCCTGGGCATTTCCTCTGGAAACACCATATATTTT CASSLGISSGNTIYF
TRBJ2-1 - - TRBV19 TGTGCCAGTAACGACCTGGGAGGCGAGCAGTTCTTC CASNDLGGEQFF
TRBJ2-1 - TRBD2 TRBV4-2 TGTGCCAGCAGCCTAAGCGGGGGGTCCTACAATGAGCAGTTCTTC CASSLSGGSYNEQFF
TRBJ2-3 - TRBD2 TRBV3-1/TRBV3-2 TGTGCCAGCAGCCGAGGACTAGCGGGAGGCTCAGCAGATACGCAGTATTTT CASSRGLAGGSADTQYF
TRBJ2-1 - TRBD1 TRBV7-2 TGTGCCAGCAGCCCGTTCAGGGGGCCACGGGAGCAGTTCTTC CASSPFRGPREQFF
TRBJ2-1 - - TRBV30 TGTGCCTGGAGTGGCGGCTACAATGAGCAGTTCTTC CAWSGGYNEQFF
TRBJ2-7 once - TRBV3-1/TRBV3-2 TGTGCCAGCAGCCCCGGTCCTAGAGTATCCTACGAGCAGTACTTC CASSPGPRVSYEQYF
TRBJ1-2 - TRBD1 TRBV7-6 TGTGCCAGCAGTCCCTTCCCGAGGGGGCGCAACTATGGCTACACCTTC CASSPFPRGRNYGYTF
TRBJ2-3 - - TRBV6-4 TGTGCCAGCAGTGACTACAGAAACACAGATACGCAGTATTTT CASSDYRNTDTQYF
TRBJ2-1 - - TRBV9 TGTGCCAGCAGCGCGGACCTAGCGTACGAGCAGTTCTTC CASSADLAYEQFF
TRBJ1-2 - - TRBV21-1 TGTGCCAGCACCTCGGACAGGGGGCACGGCTACACCTTC CASTSDRGHGYTF
TRBJ1-6 - - TRBV6-1 TGTGCCAGCAGTGAAGCCTGGGGACTGGGAAATTCACCCCTCCACTTT CASSEAWGLGNSPLHF
TRBJ2-2 - - TRBV4-3 TGCGCCAGCAGCCAAGGTGCGGGAACAGCCACCGGGGAGCTGTTTTTT CASSQGAGTATGELFF
TRBJ2-7 - - TRBV7-2 TGTGCCAGCAGCTTTTGGACAGGGAGGGTGGAGGAGCAGTACTTC CASSFWTGRVEEQYF
TRBJ2-1 - - TRBV5-1 TGCGCCAGCAGCTTGTCTGCAGGCGAATACAATGAGCAGTTCTTC CASSLSAGEYNEQFF
TRBJ1-2 - - TRBV28 TGTGCCAGCAGTGAAACCGGGCCGGGAGGCTACACCTTC CASSETGPGGYTF
TRBJ2-3 - TRBD2 TRBV4-3 TGCGCCAGCAGCCAGGAACCCCCGACTAGCGGGGGCCCCACAGATACGCAGTATTTT CASSQEPPTSGGPTDTQYF
TRBJ2-3 - - TRBV12-5 TGTGCTAGTGGTTTGGACAGGCGCACAGATACGCAGTATTTT CASGLDRRTDTQYF
TRBJ2-1 - - TRBV11-2 TGTGCCAGCAGCTTAGATCGAACAGGGAATGAGCAGTTCTTC CASSLDRTGNEQFF
TRBJ1-1 - TRBD1 TRBV11-3 TGTGCCAGCAGCGACAGGGGGATGAGCACTGAAGCTTTCTTT CASSDRGMSTEAFF
TRBJ1-1 - - TRBV12-3/TRBV12-4 TGTGCCAGCAGTCCCCCGGGGTGGACTGAAGCTTTCTTT CASSPPGWTEAFF
TRBJ1-2 - TRBD1 TRBV7-9 TGTGCCAGCAGATCCCGACAGGGGAGCTATGGCTACACCTTC CASRSRQGSYGYTF
TRBJ2-1 - TRBD2 TRBV4-3 TGCGCCAGCAGCCAAGATACTAGCGTAGCCAATGAGCAGTTCTTC CASSQDTSVANEQFF
TRBJ2-2 - - TRBV27 TGTGCCAGCAGTTTGCAGGGAAGGACCGGGGAGCTGTTTTTT CASSLQGRTGELFF
TRBJ1-5 - - TRBV30 TGTGCCTGGAGTGTATCCTACAATCAGCCCCAGCATTTT CAWSVSYNQPQHF